The 3 T cell receptor beta chains below come from one sample, sequenced in a study of T cell repertoires in cytomegalovirus infection. TCRdb reanalysed the reads using MiXCR and keeps one entry per CDR3 protein. The sample contains more than 200,000 distinct CDR3 sequences, roughly 10% of which appear only once. Sequenced input: PBMCs. These receptors were obtained from a human donor in good health (CMV status not recorded). Some clones in this sample may be carry-over from other donors' samples.

This clonotype was seen at least ten times. The chain links TRBV7-3 to TRBJ1-6; D is undetermined. This CDR3 spans 15 amino acids. Germline assignment: CDR1 SGHTA and CDR2 FQGTGA. The V end lost 0 bases, the J end lost 10 bases, and 13 bases lay between the germline ends. The CDR3 sequence is CASSLTGGNGSPLHF. CDR3 DNA sequence: TGTGCCAGCAGCTTAACGGGCGGGAACGGATCACCCCTCCACTTT.

This clonotype showed up many times. The rearrangement uses TRBV7-2 and TRBJ1-6; D remains ambiguous. Germline V gives CDR1 SGHTA, CDR2 FQGNSA. CDR3 size: 12 residues. Trimming cost V 2 bases and J 8 bases, with 4 bases left between them. The CDR3 nucleotides read TGTGCCAGCAGCTTATGGGATTCACCCCTCCACTTT. This sequence encodes CASSLWDSPLHF.

In its sample, this clonotype was seen many times. The rearrangement links TRBV6-2 or TRBV6-3 to TRBJ2-7; D is perhaps TRBD2 (6 bases). V was trimmed by 5 bases and J by 0 bases, leaving 14 bases between them. From germline, CDR1 is MNHEY and CDR2 SVGEGT. The CDR3 is 15 residues long. This chain's CDR3 is CASSRSMDYSYEQYF. Here the CDR3 DNA reads TGTGCCAGCAGTCGAAGCATGGACTACTCCTACGAGCAGTACTTC.